These 20 T cell receptor beta chains were sequenced from one sample in a study of tumor-infiltrating lymphocytes in primary liver carcinoma. Extraction also yielded germline DNA, while blood RNA was obtained from unsorted whole blood. cDNA specific to TCR beta was made from 450 to 650 ng of total RNA, with a constant-region primer employed for priming. Modified slightly, ARM-PCR produced TCR beta libraries over three nested multiplex PCR rounds. Two initial PCR rounds of around 9 cycles each paired TRBV1-TRBV30 forward primers with a C-beta reverse primer. TCRdb re-analysed the multiplex PCR reads in MiXCR, keeping a single row per CDR3 protein. Of some 320,000 distinct CDR3 sequences detected, approximately 65% appear once; the ten largest clones hold 9%. Source material: peripheral blood. These receptors all come from a man in his forties with primary liver carcinoma and hepatitis B virus infection.

As concerns this clonotype: This may be a read error: a much more frequent sequence differs by one nucleotide. J is TRBJ2-1 and V is TRBV29-1, with no clear D. This CDR3 is built from 13 residues. Per germline, CDR1 SQVTM and CDR2 ANQGSEA. CDR3 sequence (DNA): TGCAGCGTTGATAATATTGGGCTGGGTGAGCCGTTCTTC. The encoded protein is CSVDNIGLGEPFF.

The J gene is TRBJ2-5, the V gene TRBV5-1; D perhaps matches TRBD2 (5 bases). There are 15 residues in the CDR3. The ends were cut back, 2 bases at V and 5 bases at J, with 16 bases in the middle. Per germline, CDR1 SGHRS and CDR2 YFSETQ. The CDR3 DNA sequence: TGCGCCAGCAGCTTCAATAGCGTGAGCGATGAGACCCAGTACTTC. Its protein is CASSFNSVSDETQYF.

Comments on this clonotype: A much larger clone differs by one base, so this may be a read error. The chain uses TRBV12-3 or TRBV12-4 and TRBJ1-5, with D hard to call. This CDR3 has 14 residues. The CDR3, as DNA: TGTGCCAGCAGGGGGAAATATAGCAATCAGTCCCAGCATTTT. It translates to CASRGKYSNQSQHF.

The chain links TRBV5-1 to TRBJ2-3; 10 nucleotides align to TRBD2. CDR3 length: 16 amino acids. The germline CDR1 and CDR2 sequences are SGHRS and YFSETQ. J gave up 2 bases and V 5 bases, and 8 bases lay outside the gene matches. For the CDR3, the DNA is TGCGCCAGCAGGGAGTCTAGCGGGAGTTCCACAGATACGCAGTATTTT. Translated: CASRESSGSSTDTQYF.

A remark on this clonotype: A read error is possible here, since a much larger clone lies one base away. In nucleotides, the CDR3 is TGTGCCAGCAGACCCCAGGGGGTCTGTGGCTACACCTTC. As protein: CASRPQGVCGYTF. The rearrangement links TRBV5-5 to TRBJ1-2, with 7 bases lining up with TRBD1. The CDR3 runs to 13 residues. CDR1 is SGHKS and CDR2 is YYEKEE in the germline V gene (reference sequence). The V segment lost 5 bases and the J segment 7 bases; nucleotides outside the gene matches: 8.

This rearrangement joins TRBV5-1 to TRBJ2-6; D gene ambiguous. The V gene lost 2 bases and the J gene lost 4 bases, with 4 bases spanning the gap. CDR3 length: 13 amino acids. Germline loops: CDR1 SGHRS, CDR2 YFSETQ. The CDR3 here is CASSLEGANVLTF. In DNA, the CDR3 is TGCGCCAGCAGCTTAGAGGGGGCCAACGTCCTGACTTTC.

About this clonotype: A much larger clone sits a single nucleotide away, making a read error possible. This sequence joins TRBV6-6 and TRBJ2-7, with D tentatively TRBD2 (5 bases). CDR1 MNHNY and CDR2 SVGAGI come from the germline V gene (reference sequence). Between the trimmed V and J ends, which lost 2 bases and 3 bases, there was a span of 14 bases. There are 15 residues in the CDR3. The CDR3 DNA is TGTGCCAGCAGTTACCCGGGGTCCACAATCTACGAGCAGTACTTC. Its translation is CASSYPGSTIYEQYF.

Regarding this clonotype: One end of the junction fails to match germline, which may point to a read error. This sequence joins TRBV11-1 and TRBJ2-1; TRBD2 might be the D (6 bases). CDR3 size: 15 residues. CDR1 and CDR2 (germline): SGHAT, FQDESV (reference sequence). CDR3 DNA sequence: TGTGTCAGCAGCCCATTGGAGGGGCTCAGGGATAAGCAGTTCTTC. Its protein is CVSSPLEGLRDKQFF.

Regarding this clonotype: A much larger clone is a single base away; this may be a read error. As the CDR3 is not closed by the conserved phenylalanine or tryptophan, this likely results from a read error. The rearrangement joins TRBV6-1 to TRBJ2-3; TRBD1 is a possible D gene (6 bases). Germline V gene lookup returns CDR1 MNHNS and CDR2 SASEGT. The length of the CDR3 is 15 residues. The V end was cut by 3 bases, the J end by 0 bases, with 10 bases between. CDR3 in amino acids: CASSDPTGSTDTQYL. The CDR3 coding sequence is TGTGCCAGCAGTGACCCCACAGGGAGCACAGATACGCAGTATTTG.

This chain links TRBV11-2 with TRBJ2-2; D is unresolved. Trimming removed 7 bases from V and 0 bases from J, with 12 bases in between. This CDR3 comprises 15 residues. The germline V gene has CDR1 SGHAT and CDR2 FQNNGV. This chain's CDR3 is CASIWTVSNTGELFF. The CDR3, as DNA: TGTGCCAGCATCTGGACGGTCTCGAACACCGGGGAGCTGTTTTTT.

Concerning this clonotype itself: The junction shows a germline mismatch at one end, possibly a read error. The chain carries TRBV12-3 or TRBV12-4 and TRBJ2-1, with D possibly matching TRBD1 (6 bases). The CDR3 totals 15 residues. Here the CDR3 DNA reads TGTGTCAGCACTACCCTCTCCCCAGGGGACAATGAGCAGTTCTTC. Residues: CVSTTLSPGDNEQFF.

The chain is built from TRBV6-5 and TRBJ2-6; no firm D call. CDR1 is MNHEY and CDR2 is SVGAGI in the germline V gene. CDR3 length: 17 amino acids. Trimming removed 6 bases at V and 0 bases at J, with 15 bases between. The CDR3 protein is CASRTITLSSGANVLTF. The CDR3 region has the DNA TGTGCCAGCAGGACAATAACCCTCAGCTCTGGGGCCAACGTCCTGACTTTC.

As to this clonotype: Because it lacks the conserved phenylalanine or tryptophan at the end, this CDR3 is likely a read error. The chain combines TRBV11-2 with TRBJ2-7; D gene ambiguous. Germline values: CDR1 SGHAT, CDR2 FQNNGV. V lost 10 bases, J lost 0 bases, and 10 bases lay in between. The CDR3 sequence is 12 residues long. The DNA of the CDR3 is TGTGCCAACCTATGGGACTCCTACGAGCAGTACTTA. It specifies CANLWDSYEQYL.

To note about this clonotype: It may be a read error: a sequence one base away is much more abundant. V is TRBV12-3 or TRBV12-4 and J is TRBJ2-5; possible D gene TRBD1, 6 bases. Trimming pared 5 bases from V and 3 bases from J, leaving 13 bases between. The CDR3 is made up of 14 amino acids. CDR3 sequence: CASSDNRAEETQYF. The CDR3 bases are TGTGCCAGCAGTGACAACAGGGCCGAAGAGACCCAGTACTTC.

Comment on this clonotype: A much larger clone lies a single base off, so this may be a read error. This chain uses TRBV29-1 with TRBJ1-2; TRBD1 agrees at 8 bases. From germline, CDR1 is SQVTM and CDR2 ANQGSEA. This CDR3 spans 14 amino acids. CDR3 coding DNA: TGCGGCGTTGATCCCAGGGGGCGCGACTATGGCTACACCTTC. This gives the protein CGVDPRGRDYGYTF.

A remark on this clonotype: One junction end disagrees with the germline gene, perhaps due to a read error. The rearrangement uses TRBV5-4 and TRBJ2-1, with 12 bases matching TRBD1. Germline V lookup: CDR1 SGHNT, CDR2 YYREEE (reference sequence). This CDR3 spans 15 amino acids. CDR3 in amino acids: CDSSPGQGAHVEQFF. CDR3 in DNA: TGTGACAGCAGCCCGGGACAGGGGGCGCATGTTGAGCAGTTCTTC.

In the case of this clonotype: Possible read error: a much larger clone is one base away. The chain recombines TRBV12-3 or TRBV12-4 with TRBJ2-7; possibly TRBD1 or TRBD2 for D (5 bases each). Trimming cost V 6 bases and J 10 bases, with 19 bases left between them. The CDR3 length is 13 residues. CDR3 protein: CASRPGTKADQYF. The CDR3, as DNA: TGTGCCAGCAGACCCGGGACCAAGGCCGACCAGTACTTC.

About this clonotype itself: A junction boundary mismatches the germline segment, possibly from a read error. This rearrangement joins TRBV6-2 or TRBV6-3 to TRBJ2-1, with 7 bases lining up with TRBD2. Germline lookup yields CDR1 MNHEY and CDR2 SVGEGT. The CDR3 loop spans 18 amino acids. The CDR3 DNA sequence: TGTACCAGCAGTTACCCTATCCTCAAGCTAGCGGAGAACAATGAGCAGTTCTTC. Translated: CTSSYPILKLAENNEQFF.

The V call is TRBV6-4, the J call TRBJ1-5; no definite D call. V was shortened by 4 bases and J by 0 bases, with 10 bases between the two germline ends. This CDR3 has 15 amino acids. Germline V lookup: CDR1 MRHNA, CDR2 SNTAGT. CDR3 sequence reads: CASSVGRHSNQPQHF. The DNA for the CDR3 is TGTGCCAGCAGTGTAGGACGCCATAGCAATCAGCCCCAGCATTTT.

This clonotype showed up just a few times. Written as DNA, the CDR3 is TGTGCCAGCAGCCCCGTTGGACTGAATGGAGAGCAGTACTTC. This sequence encodes CASSPVGLNGEQYF. The chain joins TRBV25-1 to TRBJ2-7; tentative D call: TRBD2 (5 bases). V shed 6 bases and J shed 7 bases, with 19 bases lying between them. CDR1 MGHDK and CDR2 SYGVNS come from the germline V gene. The CDR3 contains 14 residues.